This T cell receptor (beta chain) appears in the sequencing data of a study of CD8 T cells in Susac syndrome. Germline V gives CDR1 LGHDT, CDR2 YNNKEL (reference sequence). CDR3 length: 12 amino acids. V was cut by 10 bases and J by 9 bases, with 16 bases left in between. Study findings and constraints: The study conceded that relatively few individuals underwent its TCR sequencing and HLA analysis.

Sequencing of TCR beta, carried out with a high-throughput approach, was applied to CD8+ and CD4+ T cells from the blood. Details on this clonotype: Its matching antigen is unknown.

Random hexamers were used to reverse transcribe about 0.5 to 1 ug of RNA. A multiplex approach, immunoSEQ multiplex PCR, amplified TCR beta CDR3 across 54 Vbeta and 13 Jbeta. TCRdb independently ran MiXCR on the immunoSEQ multiplex PCR reads; one entry per CDR3 protein. The sample shows some 76,000 distinct CDR3 sequences, about 91% of them seen only once. This receptor was identified in a human donor with multiple sclerosis. The chain carries TRBV3-1 and TRBJ2-1, with D tentatively TRBD2 (5 bases). Sequenced sample: CD8+ T cells from PBMCs. The CDR3 DNA is TGTGCCACTAGCTCTAGTTTTGGTGAGCAGTTCTTC. This sequence encodes CATSSSFGEQFF.